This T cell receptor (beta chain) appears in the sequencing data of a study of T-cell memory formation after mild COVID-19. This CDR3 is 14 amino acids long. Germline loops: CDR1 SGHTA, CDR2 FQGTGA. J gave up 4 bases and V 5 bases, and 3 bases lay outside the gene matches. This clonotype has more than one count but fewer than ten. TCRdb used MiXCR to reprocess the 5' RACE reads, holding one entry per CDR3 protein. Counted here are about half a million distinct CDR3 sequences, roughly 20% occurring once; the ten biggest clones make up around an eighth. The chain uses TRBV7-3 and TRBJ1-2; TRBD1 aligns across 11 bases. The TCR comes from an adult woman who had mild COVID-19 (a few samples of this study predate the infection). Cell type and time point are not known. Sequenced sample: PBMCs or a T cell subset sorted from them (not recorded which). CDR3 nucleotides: TGTGCCAGCAGCCCGGACAGGGGGCCCTATGGCTACACCTTC. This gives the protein CASSPDRGPYGYTF.